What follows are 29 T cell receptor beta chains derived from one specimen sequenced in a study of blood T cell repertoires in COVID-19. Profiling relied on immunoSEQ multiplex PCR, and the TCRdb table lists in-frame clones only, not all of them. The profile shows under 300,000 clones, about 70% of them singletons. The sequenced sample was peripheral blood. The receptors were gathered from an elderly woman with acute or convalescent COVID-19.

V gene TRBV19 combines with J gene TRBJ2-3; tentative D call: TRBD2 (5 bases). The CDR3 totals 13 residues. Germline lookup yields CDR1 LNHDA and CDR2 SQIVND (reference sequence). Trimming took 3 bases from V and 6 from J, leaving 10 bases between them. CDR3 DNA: TGTGCCAGTAGTATGAGGGAACGGGATACGCAGTATTTT. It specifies CASSMRERDTQYF.

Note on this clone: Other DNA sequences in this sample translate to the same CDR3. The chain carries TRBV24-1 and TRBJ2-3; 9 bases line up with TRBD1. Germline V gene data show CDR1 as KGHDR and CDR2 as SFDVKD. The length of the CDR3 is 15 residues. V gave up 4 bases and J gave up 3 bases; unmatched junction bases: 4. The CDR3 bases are TGTGCCACCAGTGAGCCGGGACAGGGAACAGATACGCAGTATTTT. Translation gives CATSEPGQGTDTQYF.

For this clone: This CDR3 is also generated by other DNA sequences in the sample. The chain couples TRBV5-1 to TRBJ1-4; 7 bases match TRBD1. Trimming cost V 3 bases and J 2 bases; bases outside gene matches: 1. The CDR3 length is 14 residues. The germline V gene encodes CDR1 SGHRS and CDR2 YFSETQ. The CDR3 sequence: CASSSQGTNEKLFF. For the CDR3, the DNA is TGCGCCAGCAGCTCACAGGGGACTAATGAAAAACTGTTTTTT.

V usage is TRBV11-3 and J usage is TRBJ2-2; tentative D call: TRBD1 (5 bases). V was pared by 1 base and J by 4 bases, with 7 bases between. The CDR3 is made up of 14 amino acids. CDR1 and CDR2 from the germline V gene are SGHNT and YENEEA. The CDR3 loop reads CASSLGRGTGELFF. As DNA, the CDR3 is TGTGCCAGCAGCTTAGGAAGGGGCACCGGGGAGCTGTTTTTT.

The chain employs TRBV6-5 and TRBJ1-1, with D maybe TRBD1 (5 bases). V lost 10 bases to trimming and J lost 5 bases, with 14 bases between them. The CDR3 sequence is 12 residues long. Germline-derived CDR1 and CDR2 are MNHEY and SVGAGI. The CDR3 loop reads CATKSTGTEAFF. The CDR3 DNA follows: TGTGCCACCAAATCTACAGGAACTGAAGCTTTCTTT.

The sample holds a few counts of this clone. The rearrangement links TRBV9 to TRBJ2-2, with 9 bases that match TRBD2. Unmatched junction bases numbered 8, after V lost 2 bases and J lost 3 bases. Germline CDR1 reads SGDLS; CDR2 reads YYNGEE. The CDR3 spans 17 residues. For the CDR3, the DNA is TGTGCCAGCAGCGTCCTTAGCGGGAGTCTGGACACCGGGGAGCTGTTTTTT. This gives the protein CASSVLSGSLDTGELFF.

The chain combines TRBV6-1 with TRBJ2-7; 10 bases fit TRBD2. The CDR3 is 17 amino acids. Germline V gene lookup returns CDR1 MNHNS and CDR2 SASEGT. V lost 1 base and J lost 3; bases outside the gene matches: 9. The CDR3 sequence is CASSEVLAGAMRYEQYF. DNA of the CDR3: TGTGCCAGCAGTGAAGTGCTAGCGGGGGCGATGCGCTACGAGCAGTACTTC.

The CDR3 sequence: CASFPGLAGGYVNEQFF. The DNA for the CDR3 is TGCGCCAGCTTCCCGGGACTAGCGGGAGGATATGTCAATGAGCAGTTCTTC. The chain links TRBV4-1 to TRBJ2-1; TRBD2 aligns across 15 bases. This CDR3 has 17 amino acids. Unmatched junction bases numbered 11, after V lost 8 bases and J lost 6 bases. The germline V gene has CDR1 MGHRA and CDR2 YSYEKL.

CDR3 in amino acids: CASSLNNEQFF. The CDR3 DNA reads TGTGCCAGCAGCCTTAACAATGAGCAGTTCTTC. This chain connects TRBV3-1 (or the pseudogene TRBV3-2) to TRBJ2-1; no clear D gene. The CDR3 runs 11 residues. V lost 4 bases and J lost 5, with 3 bases in between. Per germline, CDR1 LGHDT and CDR2 YNNKEL (reference sequence).

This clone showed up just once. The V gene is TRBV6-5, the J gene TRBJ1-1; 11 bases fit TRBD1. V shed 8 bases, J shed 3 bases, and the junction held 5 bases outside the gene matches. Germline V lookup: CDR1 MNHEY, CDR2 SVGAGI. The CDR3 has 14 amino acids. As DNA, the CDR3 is TGTGCCAGCCCGCGGGACAGGGGGGACACTGAAGCTTTCTTT. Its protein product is CASPRDRGDTEAFF.

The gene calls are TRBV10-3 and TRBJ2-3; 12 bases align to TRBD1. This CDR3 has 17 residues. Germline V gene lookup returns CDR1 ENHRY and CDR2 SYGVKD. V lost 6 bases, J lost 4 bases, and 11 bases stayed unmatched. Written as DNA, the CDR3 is TGTGCCATCAGCCGTAGTCCCGGGACAGGGGGCGCAGATACGCAGTATTTT. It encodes CAISRSPGTGGADTQYF.

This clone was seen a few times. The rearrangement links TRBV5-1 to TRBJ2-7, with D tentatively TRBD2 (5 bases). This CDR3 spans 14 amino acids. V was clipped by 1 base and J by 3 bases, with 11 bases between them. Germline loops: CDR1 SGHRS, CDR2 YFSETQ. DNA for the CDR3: TGCGCCAGCAGCTTGAAACTAGATGGCTACGAGCAGTACTTC. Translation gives CASSLKLDGYEQYF.

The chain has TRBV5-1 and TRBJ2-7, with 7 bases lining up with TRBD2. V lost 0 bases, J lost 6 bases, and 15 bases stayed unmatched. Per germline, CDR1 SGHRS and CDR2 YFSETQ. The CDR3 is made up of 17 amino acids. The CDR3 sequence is CASSLGVAGRPPPEQYF. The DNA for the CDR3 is TGCGCCAGCAGCTTGGGTGTAGCGGGTCGACCACCGCCCGAGCAGTACTTC.

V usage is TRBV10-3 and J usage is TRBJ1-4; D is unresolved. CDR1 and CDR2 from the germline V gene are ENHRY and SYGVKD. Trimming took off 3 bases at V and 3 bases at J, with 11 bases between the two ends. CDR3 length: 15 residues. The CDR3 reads CAISEFTHPNEKLFF. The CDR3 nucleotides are TGTGCCATCAGTGAATTTACACACCCTAATGAAAAACTGTTTTTT.

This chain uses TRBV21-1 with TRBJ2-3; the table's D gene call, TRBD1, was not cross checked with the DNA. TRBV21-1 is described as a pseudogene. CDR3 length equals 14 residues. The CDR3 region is CASSLRIGQDTQYF. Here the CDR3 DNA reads TGTGCCAGCAGCCTCAGGATCGGACAAGATACGCAGTATTTT.

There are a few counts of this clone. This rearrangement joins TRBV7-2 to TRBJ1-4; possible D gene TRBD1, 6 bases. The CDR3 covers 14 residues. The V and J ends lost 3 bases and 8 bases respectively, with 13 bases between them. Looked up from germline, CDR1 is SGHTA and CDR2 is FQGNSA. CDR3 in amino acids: CASSLSGAKEKLFF. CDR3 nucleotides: TGTGCCAGCAGCTTGTCAGGGGCGAAGGAAAAACTGTTTTTT.

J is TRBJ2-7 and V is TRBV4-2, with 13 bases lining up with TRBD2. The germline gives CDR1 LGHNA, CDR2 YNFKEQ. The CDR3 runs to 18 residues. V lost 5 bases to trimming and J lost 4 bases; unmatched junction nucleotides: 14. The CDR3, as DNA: TGTGCCAGCAGCGCGGGACTAGCGGGACAAAGAGGGGTTTACGAGCAGTACTTC. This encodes CASSAGLAGQRGVYEQYF.

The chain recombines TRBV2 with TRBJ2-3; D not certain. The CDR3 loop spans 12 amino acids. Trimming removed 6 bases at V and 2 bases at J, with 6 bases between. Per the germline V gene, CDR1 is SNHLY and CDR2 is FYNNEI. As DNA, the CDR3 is TGTGCCAGCAGGGCTGACACAGATACGCAGTATTTT. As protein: CASRADTDTQYF. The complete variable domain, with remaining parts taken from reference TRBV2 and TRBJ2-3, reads EPEVTQTPSHQVTQMGQEVILRCVPISNHLYFYWYRQILGQKVEFLVSFYNNEISEKSEIFDDQFSVERPDGSNFTLKIRSTKLEDSAMYFCASRADTDTQYFGPGTRLTVL.

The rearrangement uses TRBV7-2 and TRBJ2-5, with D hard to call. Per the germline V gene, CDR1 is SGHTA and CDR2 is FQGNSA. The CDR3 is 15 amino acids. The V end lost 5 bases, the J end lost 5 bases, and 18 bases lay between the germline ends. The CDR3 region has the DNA TGTGCCAGCAGCAGATCCGTGAGAAACGCGGAGACCCAGTACTTC. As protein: CASSRSVRNAETQYF.

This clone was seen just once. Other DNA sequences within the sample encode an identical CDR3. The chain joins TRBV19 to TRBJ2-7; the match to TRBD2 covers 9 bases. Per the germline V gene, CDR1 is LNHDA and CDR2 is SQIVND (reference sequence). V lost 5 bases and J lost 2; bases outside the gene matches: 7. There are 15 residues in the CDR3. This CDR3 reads CASSSLAGEAYEQYF. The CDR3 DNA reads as TGTGCCAGTAGTTCTTTAGCGGGAGAGGCCTACGAGCAGTACTTC.

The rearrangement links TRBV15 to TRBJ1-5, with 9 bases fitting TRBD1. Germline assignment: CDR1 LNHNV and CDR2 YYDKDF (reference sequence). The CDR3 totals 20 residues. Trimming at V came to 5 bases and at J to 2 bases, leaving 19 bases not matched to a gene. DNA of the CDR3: TGTGCCACCAGCTCGGGTACAACGGGACAGGGTAGAATTGGCAATCAGCCCCAGCATTTT. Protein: CATSSGTTGQGRIGNQPQHF.

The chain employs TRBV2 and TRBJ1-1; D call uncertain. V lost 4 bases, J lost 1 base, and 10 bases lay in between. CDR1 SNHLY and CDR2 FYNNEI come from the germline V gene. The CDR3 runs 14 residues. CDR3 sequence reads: CASSVAERNTEAFF. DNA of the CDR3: TGTGCCAGCAGTGTAGCAGAGAGGAACACTGAAGCTTTCTTT.

The CDR3 bases are TGCGCCAGCAGCTTCCTTCAGGGGAACACCGGGGAGCTGTTTTTT. This gives the protein CASSFLQGNTGELFF. This sequence joins TRBV5-1 and TRBJ2-2, with a weak D call TRBD1 (5 bases). In germline, CDR1 is SGHRS, CDR2 YFSETQ. V was clipped by 2 bases and J by 1 base, with 9 bases between them. This CDR3 comprises 15 residues.

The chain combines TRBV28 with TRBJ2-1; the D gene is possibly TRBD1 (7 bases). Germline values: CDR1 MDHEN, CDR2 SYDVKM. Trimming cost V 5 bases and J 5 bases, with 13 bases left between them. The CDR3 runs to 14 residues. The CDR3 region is CASSPQGGHNEQFF. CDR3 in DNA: TGTGCCAGCAGTCCCCAGGGGGGCCACAATGAGCAGTTCTTC.

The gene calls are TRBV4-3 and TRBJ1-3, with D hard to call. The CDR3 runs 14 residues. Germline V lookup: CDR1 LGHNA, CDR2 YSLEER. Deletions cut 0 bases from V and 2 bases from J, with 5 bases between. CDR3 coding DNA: TGCGCCAGCAGCCAAGATCAGACTGGAAACACCATATATTTT. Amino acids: CASSQDQTGNTIYF.

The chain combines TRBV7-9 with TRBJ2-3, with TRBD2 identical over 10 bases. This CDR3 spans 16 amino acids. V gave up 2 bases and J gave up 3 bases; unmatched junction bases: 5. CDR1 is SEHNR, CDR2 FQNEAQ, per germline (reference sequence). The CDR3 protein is CASSLSGSGRTDTQYF. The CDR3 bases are TGTGCCAGCAGCTTATCCGGTAGCGGGAGGACAGATACGCAGTATTTT.

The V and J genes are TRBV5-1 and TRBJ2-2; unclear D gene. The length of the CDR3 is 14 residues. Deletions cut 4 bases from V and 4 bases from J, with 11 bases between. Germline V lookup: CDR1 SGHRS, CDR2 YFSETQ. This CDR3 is CASSGRMVTGELFF. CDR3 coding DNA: TGCGCCAGCAGCGGCAGGATGGTCACCGGGGAGCTGTTTTTT.

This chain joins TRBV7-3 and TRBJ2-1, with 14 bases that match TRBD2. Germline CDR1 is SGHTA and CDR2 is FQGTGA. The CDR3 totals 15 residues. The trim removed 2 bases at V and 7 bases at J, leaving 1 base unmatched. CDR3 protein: CASSLGLAGGNEQFF. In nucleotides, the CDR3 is TGTGCCAGCAGCTTAGGACTAGCGGGGGGTAATGAGCAGTTCTTC.

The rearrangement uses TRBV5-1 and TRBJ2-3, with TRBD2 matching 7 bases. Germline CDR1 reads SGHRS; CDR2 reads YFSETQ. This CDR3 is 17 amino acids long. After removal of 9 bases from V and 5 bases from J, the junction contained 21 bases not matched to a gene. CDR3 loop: CATAEIAGAGGGDTQYF. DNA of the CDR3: TGCGCCACAGCAGAAATAGCGGGTGCAGGCGGGGGAGATACGCAGTATTTT.